This T cell receptor beta chain was found in a study of tumor-infiltrating lymphocytes in primary liver carcinoma. Study-wide background: Ages ranged from 30 to 69, with HCC or mixed HCC-cholangiocarcinoma.

Priming with a constant-region primer yielded TCR beta cDNA from roughly 490 ng total RNA. TCR beta libraries came from three nested multiplex PCR rounds using slightly modified ARM-PCR. Amplification in the first two PCR rounds was performed using TRBV1-TRBV30 forward primers and a C-beta reverse primer for roughly 9 cycles each. TCRdb reprocessed the multiplex PCR reads via MiXCR and lists one record per CDR3 protein. The sample comprises 100,000 to 150,000 distinct CDR3 sequences, 64% of which are singletons, and about 8% rests with the top ten. Extraction of RNA together with DNA used roughly 19-32 mg of unsorted bulk tissue. No patient had received treatment, and all had chronic HBV infection. This CDR3 has 15 residues. Germline assignment: CDR1 SGHAT and CDR2 FQNNGV. This clonotype appeared a single time. One junction end disagrees with the germline gene, perhaps due to a read error.

The receptor comes from a woman aged 55-70 years with primary liver carcinoma and hepatitis B virus infection. This rearrangement joins TRBV11-2 to TRBJ2-3; tentative D call: TRBD1 (8 bases). The sequenced sample was liver tumor tissue from sampling region 3. Specified subset: tumor region T3, left-lateral pole. The CDR3 reads CASSSGGGSTDTQYF. CDR3 in DNA: TGTGCCAGCAGCTCAGGGGGCGGGAGCACAGACACGCAGTATTTT.